This is a list of T cell receptor beta chains from one sample in a study of T cell repertoires in cytomegalovirus infection. TCRdb ran MiXCR on the reads and lists one entry per CDR3 protein. This table has 85,000 to 130,000 distinct CDR3 sequences, more than 20% appearing once. The sequenced material came from CD8+ T cells from PBMCs. All receptors derive from a human donor in good health (CMV status not recorded). Some clones in this sample may be carry-over from other donors' samples. The CDR3 runs from the conserved cysteine through the conserved F or W.

v_gene	j_gene	CDR3aa
TRBV4-3	TRBJ2-4	CASSQDSTGQGNIQYF
TRBV7-9	TRBJ1-1	CASSLVAGDTEAFF
TRBV5-5	TRBJ1-1	CANTGQGGTEAFF
TRBV7-6	TRBJ2-7	CASSEDRSQEYEQYF
TRBV4-1	TRBJ2-3	CASSQEWGEDTQYF
TRBV19	TRBJ2-5	CASRLLAGDETQYF
TRBV20-1	TRBJ2-3	CSATWGATDTQYF
TRBV11-2	TRBJ2-2	CASIPLVGQGNTGELFF
TRBV28	TRBJ2-5	CASSLIRDSWNQETQYF
TRBV15	TRBJ1-1	CATSLTGTESEAFF
TRBV28	TRBJ2-7	CASSLCGRYEQYF
TRBV12-3/TRBV12-4	TRBJ2-1	CASSSSGTANEQFF
TRBV20-1	TRBJ2-1	CSASDEISGSFSYNEQFF
TRBV14	TRBJ2-7	CASSTYSYEQYF
TRBV29-1	TRBJ2-1	CSVENERESLYYNEQFF
TRBV7-2	TRBJ2-7	CASSLDGASYEQYF
TRBV30	TRBJ1-1	CAWVRVKNTEAFF
TRBV20-1	TRBJ1-5	CSASDRGHGSNQPQHF
TRBV29-1	TRBJ2-7	CSVEEGFYEQYF
TRBV19	TRBJ1-4	CASSIRVREKLFF
TRBV7-2	TRBJ2-5	CASNGGRGPGQETQYF
TRBV7-2	TRBJ2-1	CASSLEGEVYNEQFF
TRBV5-4	TRBJ2-1	CASSFGPGGRANEQFF
TRBV6-6	TRBJ2-5	CATKSPWGDLAETQYF
TRBV11-2	TRBJ2-2	CASSPQGAESTGELFF
TRBV5-5	TRBJ2-1	CASSHQTRPEQFF
TRBV7-9	TRBJ2-7	CASSASGLPYEQYF
TRBV6-2/TRBV6-3	TRBJ1-1	CASSYSGGRTEAFF
TRBV12-3/TRBV12-4	TRBJ2-7	CASMQSSLSYEQYF
TRBV6-5	TRBJ2-1	CASSHGGQGADEQFF
TRBV20-1	TRBJ2-3	CSARGTFLTDTQYF
TRBV7-9	TRBJ1-1	CASRINREDTEAFF
TRBV3-1	TRBJ2-1	CASSPGFNNEQFF
TRBV6-2/TRBV6-3	TRBJ2-7	CASSLRLAPYEQYF